This TCR beta chain was identified during a study of T cell repertoires in cytomegalovirus infection (dated by TCRdb to between 2018 and 2021). Looking at the study overall: Alongside well-studied HLA-B-restricted epitopes, the peptide stimulations were aimed at recently identified HLA-C-restricted CMV epitopes, whose presentation resists viral immunomodulation. The HLA type of each donor mattered for the analysis, because public TCR beta signatures pointed to carriage of CMV infection along with the matching HLA type. Findings and caveats that apply to the study as a whole: In both this cohort and an independent roughly 350-donor cohort, the cumulative frequency of public TCR beta family members distinguished carriers of CMV infection plus the relevant HLA type. The ex vivo response was dominated by HLA-C-restricted CMV-specific TCR beta clonotypes, which also provided the single most frequent clonotype in two of eight donors.

Trimming takes 0 bases from V and 6 bases from J, and the germline ends sit 12 bases apart. Spanning cysteine to phenylalanine, the CDR3 consists of 15 amino acids. Here the CDR3 DNA is all that survives: 45 bases in frame from base 1. As encoded in the germline V gene (reference sequence), CDR1 is DFQATT while CDR2 is SNEGSKA. Data came from an Illumina HiSeq 1500. TCRdb ran its own pipeline on the public reads, namely fastp trimming at Q25 and MiXCR clone calling, and kept in-frame beta chains. One record per CDR3 amino acid sequence lists the most common genes and DNA. Present in this sample are tens of thousands of distinct CDR3 sequences, about a fifth of which were seen just once. Jointly, the top ten make up 80% to 90% of the sample. According to the study, the label for this sample's treatment or condition signals: in vitro stimulation with specific CMV peptide epitopes to enrich CMV-specific T cells.

Concerning this clonotype: Its antigen remains unidentified. The input lacks base qualities; no much larger clone sits a single base away.

The source was CD8+ T cells from cultured PBMCs, collected from culture after CMV antigen stimulation. This receptor was taken from a human donor in good health (CMV status not recorded). Some clones in this sample may be carry-over from other donors' samples. The chain is assembled from TRBV20-1 and TRBJ1-6, with the identity of the D gene unclear. CDR3 region: CSARDLKILNSPLHF. The nucleotide sequence is TGCAGTGCTAGAGATCTAAAGATCCTTAATTCACCCCTCCACTTT.